Shown below are 30 T cell receptor beta chains from a single sample sequenced in a study of T cells after yellow fever vaccination. TCRdb independently ran MiXCR on the 5' RACE reads; one entry per CDR3 protein. The profile covers 300,000 to 400,000 distinct CDR3 sequences, with around 13% appearing a single time and 2.5% to 4% taken by the ten largest. The material was CD4+ T cells sorted from PBMCs, obtained 15 days after the yellow fever booster vaccination. The receptors derive from a man aged 18 to 29 who received the YFV17D yellow fever vaccine.

This clonotype was counted a single time. The chain links TRBV6-5 to TRBJ2-7; 8 bases line up with TRBD1. The V segment lost 8 bases and the J segment 5 bases; nucleotides outside the gene matches: 20. This CDR3 region has 17 residues. Germline lookup yields CDR1 MNHEY and CDR2 SVGAGI. This CDR3 is CASHSYAVTGGRDEQYF. The CDR3 DNA sequence: TGTGCCAGCCACAGTTACGCTGTCACAGGGGGTCGAGACGAGCAGTACTTC.

The CDR3: CASSPTALNTGELFF. The CDR3 nucleotides read TGTGCCAGCAGCCCTACGGCATTGAACACCGGGGAGCTGTTTTTT. The rearrangement joins TRBV11-3 to TRBJ2-2; D gene uncertain. Germline V gives CDR1 SGHNT, CDR2 YENEEA. The CDR3 length is 15 residues. Trimming removed 5 bases from V and 1 base from J, with 11 bases in between.

CDR3 in amino acids: CASRAGTKHSGANVLTF. The CDR3 bases are TGTGCCAGCAGGGCCGGGACAAAACACTCTGGGGCCAACGTCCTGACTTTC. The rearrangement uses TRBV5-5 and TRBJ2-6, with a tentative D call TRBD1 (6 bases). Germline CDR1 reads SGHKS; CDR2 reads YYEKEE (reference sequence). V shed 5 bases and J shed 0 bases, with 15 bases lying between them. There are 17 residues in the CDR3.

A few counts support this clonotype. V is TRBV6-2 or TRBV6-3 and J is TRBJ1-1; 7 bases align to TRBD1. The length of the CDR3 is 14 residues. V lost 8 bases to trimming and J lost 4 bases; unmatched junction nucleotides: 10. The V gene's germline CDR1 is MNHEY and CDR2 SVGEGT. The CDR3 sequence: CASRNRGGSTEAFF. In nucleotides, the CDR3 is TGTGCCAGCCGCAACAGGGGAGGGAGCACTGAAGCTTTCTTT.

This clonotype was recorded many times. V usage is TRBV12-3 or TRBV12-4 and J usage is TRBJ2-1; tentative D call: TRBD2 (5 bases). The V gene lost 3 bases and the J gene lost 3 bases, with 12 bases spanning the gap. This CDR3 spans 15 amino acids. The DNA for the CDR3 is TGTGCCAGCAGTTTTTCGGGGTCCGTCTACAATGAGCAGTTCTTC. Its translation is CASSFSGSVYNEQFF.

As DNA, the CDR3 is TGTGCCAGCTCACCGGACCCGGGGTCTGGCTACACCTTC. It codes for CASSPDPGSGYTF. The chain recombines TRBV18 with TRBJ1-2; D not resolved. Germline lookup yields CDR1 KGHSH and CDR2 LQKENI. Trimming cost V 3 bases and J 7 bases, with 12 bases left between them. The CDR3 is 13 residues long.

This clonotype has more than one count but fewer than ten. V is TRBV7-9 and J is TRBJ2-1; weak D call: TRBD1 (5 bases). The CDR3 contains 14 residues. V shed 3 bases and J shed 4 bases, with 10 bases lying between them. CDR1 SEHNR and CDR2 FQNEAQ come from the germline V gene (reference sequence). The CDR3 bases are TGTGCCAGCAGCTTTAGTGGGGCTTACAATGAGCAGTTCTTC. It codes for CASSFSGAYNEQFF.

This chain connects TRBV20-1 to TRBJ2-1; 12 positions match TRBD2. This CDR3 has 17 amino acids. Germline V gene data show CDR1 as DFQATT and CDR2 as SNEGSKA (reference sequence). Unmatched junction bases numbered 11, after V lost 3 bases and J lost 5 bases. CDR3 residues: CSARGLAGGPMDNEQFF. The CDR3 DNA sequence: TGCAGTGCTAGGGGGCTAGCGGGGGGGCCTATGGACAATGAGCAGTTCTTC.

In this sample, this clonotype turned up many times. The J gene is TRBJ2-1, the V gene TRBV4-1, with 9 nucleotides matching TRBD1. The CDR3 consists of 15 residues. Trimming cost V 4 bases and J 9 bases; bases outside gene matches: 10. The germline V gene encodes CDR1 MGHRA and CDR2 YSYEKL. The CDR3 DNA follows: TGCGCCAGCAGCCGAATGGGACAGGGAAAGACTGAGCAGTTCTTC. Its protein is CASSRMGQGKTEQFF.

The chain combines TRBV11-1 with TRBJ1-1; D not certain. The CDR3 extends over 13 amino acids. Trimming pared 2 bases from V and 8 bases from J, leaving 12 bases between. Germline lookup yields CDR1 SGHAT and CDR2 FQDESV (reference sequence). The CDR3, as DNA: TGTGCCAGCAGCTTAAGAGGAGGGAGCGAAGCTTTCTTT. Encoded protein: CASSLRGGSEAFF.

The V call is TRBV20-1, the J call TRBJ2-3; no firm D call. CDR3 size: 14 residues. Between the trimmed V and J ends, which lost 2 bases and 0 bases, there was a span of 9 bases. The V gene's germline CDR1 is DFQATT and CDR2 SNEGSKA (reference sequence). CDR3 protein: CSARSVVSTDTQYF. The DNA of the CDR3 is TGCAGTGCTAGATCCGTCGTAAGCACAGATACGCAGTATTTT.

The chain is built from TRBV7-2 and TRBJ2-1; D ambiguous. The germline CDR1 and CDR2 sequences are SGHTA and FQGNSA. The CDR3 runs to 13 residues. Trimming stripped 5 bases from V and 7 bases from J, with 12 bases between. The CDR3 DNA follows: TGTGCCAGCAGCCGCTTCACCCAAAATGAGCAGTTCTTC. It translates to CASSRFTQNEQFF.

This clonotype came up a few times. The chain couples TRBV12-3 or TRBV12-4 to TRBJ1-5, with 7 nucleotides matching TRBD1. Losses at the gene ends were 3 bases for V and 6 bases for J; bases not matched to a gene: 17. The length of the CDR3 is 18 residues. DNA for the CDR3: TGTGCCAGCAGTTTCGCGGCAGGGGGAACGCGTTCGGTTCAGCCCCAGCATTTT. Translating gives CASSFAAGGTRSVQPQHF.

A few counts support this clonotype. The chain joins TRBV7-2 to TRBJ2-6, with 7 nucleotides matching TRBD2. There are 16 residues in the CDR3. CDR1 and CDR2 (germline): SGHTA, FQGNSA. The CDR3 DNA sequence: TGTGCTACCGGTGGGAGGGTCCCATCTGGGGCCAACGTCCTGACTTTC. Protein product: CATGGRVPSGANVLTF.

This clonotype was observed a handful of times. The V and J genes are TRBV20-1 and TRBJ2-5; maybe TRBD1 (6 bases). The CDR3 totals 13 residues. CDR1 is DFQATT and CDR2 is SNEGSKA in the germline V gene (reference sequence). V lost 6 bases and J 5 bases, leaving 16 bases between the germline ends. The CDR3 DNA sequence: TGCAGTGCGCGTGGGGACATAGCGGAGACCCAGTACTTC. It specifies CSARGDIAETQYF.

The table lists this clonotype with many counts. The rearrangement links TRBV7-6 to TRBJ2-1; D is unclear. Germline V gene sequence: CDR1 SGHVS, CDR2 FNYEAQ. The V end was cut by 0 bases, the J end by 7 bases, with 7 bases between. The CDR3 is 13 residues long. CDR3 coding DNA: TGTGCCAGCAGCTTAGCTCACGGGAATGAGCAGTTCTTC. It specifies CASSLAHGNEQFF.

Concerning this clonotype: With a much larger clone just one base away, this may be a read error. The chain has TRBV12-3 or TRBV12-4 and TRBJ1-1; tentatively, D is TRBD1 (5 bases). This CDR3 comprises 13 residues. The V and J ends lost 6 bases and 1 base respectively, with 9 bases between them. The CDR3 DNA follows: TGTGCCAGCAGCCGGGACCAGAACACTGAAGCTTTCTTT. It is translated as CASSRDQNTEAFF.

This sequence joins TRBV7-2 and TRBJ2-2; 9 nucleotides line up with TRBD2. Unmatched junction bases numbered 20, after V lost 3 bases and J lost 3 bases. This CDR3 contains 21 residues. Germline CDR1 is SGHTA and CDR2 is FQGNSA. The CDR3 protein is CASSFPGGASGAKRDTGELFF. The CDR3 DNA reads as TGTGCCAGCAGCTTCCCAGGGGGGGCTAGCGGGGCGAAAAGGGACACCGGGGAGCTGTTTTTT.

The CDR3 reads CASSQGDGTGIRGQPQHF. The CDR3 nucleotides read TGTGCCAGCAGCCAAGGTGACGGGACAGGGATTAGGGGTCAGCCCCAGCATTTT. The chain is built from TRBV3-1 and TRBJ1-5, with 9 bases lining up with TRBD1. The CDR3 contains 18 residues. The germline CDR1 and CDR2 sequences are LGHDT and YNNKEL (reference sequence). The V and J ends lost 1 base and 6 bases, in that order; junction bases with no gene match: 13.

In this sample, this clonotype turned up a few times. The genes are TRBV6-5 and TRBJ1-1, with D perhaps matching TRBD1 (5 bases). The CDR3 consists of 12 residues. Trimming stripped 5 bases from V and 11 bases from J, with 15 bases between. CDR1 is MNHEY and CDR2 is SVGAGI in the germline V gene. The CDR3 DNA sequence: TGTGCCAGCAGTCCCGACAGAGGCCGGGCTTTCTTT. Translated, it gives CASSPDRGRAFF.

This clonotype was observed a few times. The V gene is TRBV14, the J gene TRBJ2-6; D gene uncertain. The germline gives CDR1 SGHDN, CDR2 FVKESK. This CDR3 has 19 residues. V shed 0 bases and J shed 1 base, with 16 bases lying between them. CDR3 region: CASSQELPFFSSGANVLTF. The CDR3 DNA sequence: TGTGCCAGCAGCCAAGAGTTGCCCTTCTTTAGTTCTGGGGCCAACGTCCTGACTTTC.

This clonotype was recorded a few times. This chain joins TRBV29-1 and TRBJ1-2; the D is unclear. Trimming removed 3 bases from V and 4 bases from J, with 12 bases in between. The length of the CDR3 is 13 residues. From germline, CDR1 is SQVTM and CDR2 ANQGSEA. The CDR3 sequence is CSVDEDRIYGYTF. CDR3 DNA: TGCAGCGTTGACGAAGACCGGATCTATGGCTACACCTTC.

The table lists this clonotype with a few counts. The chain joins TRBV4-2 to TRBJ1-2, with 7 bases identical to TRBD1. Trimming at V came to 3 bases and at J to 8 bases, leaving 6 bases not matched to a gene. Germline loops: CDR1 LGHNA, CDR2 YNFKEQ. The CDR3 loop spans 13 amino acids. The DNA for the CDR3 is TGTGCCAGCAGCCAGCCAGGGGGGAACGGCTACACCTTC. Translation: CASSQPGGNGYTF.

This rearrangement joins TRBV7-2 to TRBJ2-5, with D unresolved. The CDR3 runs 11 residues. The V gene lost 5 bases and the J gene lost 3 bases, with 4 bases spanning the gap. The germline V gene has CDR1 SGHTA and CDR2 FQGNSA. The CDR3 here is CASSRKETQYF. The CDR3 nucleotides are TGTGCCAGCAGCCGCAAAGAGACCCAGTACTTC. Supplemented by reference TRBV7-2 and TRBJ2-5, the full variable domain reads GAGVSQSPSNKVTEKGKDVELRCDPISGHTALYWYRQSLGQGLEFLIYFQGNSAPDKSGLPSDRFSAERTGGSVSTLTIQRTQQEDSAVYLCASSRKETQYFGPGTRLLVL.

This clonotype was counted ten times or more. V usage is TRBV7-7 and J usage is TRBJ2-1; tentative D call: TRBD2 (5 bases). Germline V gene data show CDR1 as SSHAT and CDR2 as FNYEAQ (reference sequence). The V gene lost 5 bases and the J gene lost 4 bases, with 6 bases spanning the gap. The CDR3 is 12 residues long. The chain's CDR3 is CASSPGYNEQFF. The CDR3 nucleotides read TGTGCCAGCAGCCCGGGGTACAATGAGCAGTTCTTC.

The chain employs TRBV20-1 and TRBJ2-2; the match to TRBD1 covers 7 bases. CDR3 size: 14 residues. Germline V lookup: CDR1 DFQATT, CDR2 SNEGSKA (reference sequence). J gave up 1 base and V 6 bases, and 5 bases lay outside the gene matches. The CDR3 nucleotides read TGCAGTGCGACCCGGACAGGGAACACCGGGGAGCTGTTTTTT. It encodes CSATRTGNTGELFF.

This rearrangement joins TRBV4-3 to TRBJ2-5; TRBD2 agrees at 9 bases. After removal of 1 base from V and 5 bases from J, the junction contained 8 bases not matched to a gene. Looked up from germline, CDR1 is LGHNA and CDR2 is YSLEER. This CDR3 has 16 residues. The CDR3 region has the DNA TGCGCCAGCAGCCAAGGAGCGGGACTAGCCATCGAGACCCAGTACTTC. It is translated as CASSQGAGLAIETQYF.

In this sample, this clonotype turned up many times. V gene TRBV29-1 combines with J gene TRBJ1-5; possibly TRBD1 for D (5 bases). CDR3 length: 15 amino acids. V lost 4 bases and J lost 3, with 16 bases in between. Germline V gives CDR1 SQVTM, CDR2 ANQGSEA. Here the CDR3 reads CSVAGSQGDNQPQHF. CDR3 in DNA: TGCAGCGTTGCAGGGAGTCAGGGAGACAATCAGCCCCAGCATTTT.

This clonotype was counted between two and nine times. The CDR3 protein is CASFSDAGRGTTEAFF. The CDR3, as DNA: TGTGCCAGCTTTTCCGACGCGGGAAGGGGAACGACTGAAGCTTTCTTT. The chain combines TRBV6-2 or TRBV6-3 with TRBJ1-1; D may be TRBD1 (5 bases). Germline loops: CDR1 MNHEY, CDR2 SVGEGT. The CDR3 has 16 amino acids. The V end lost 8 bases, the J end lost 5 bases, and 24 bases lay between the germline ends.

This clonotype was counted many times. The chain carries TRBV5-6 and TRBJ2-3; 8 bases are shared with TRBD2. This CDR3 spans 16 amino acids. The V segment lost 1 base and the J segment 1 base; nucleotides outside the gene matches: 5. From germline, CDR1 is SGHDT and CDR2 YYEEEE. The CDR3 DNA sequence: TGTGCCAGCAGCTTGCGGGGGGGCGAGGGCACAGATACGCAGTATTTT. Translation gives CASSLRGGEGTDTQYF.